These T cell receptor beta chains were read from a single sample in a study of blood T cell repertoires in COVID-19. Generated by immunoSEQ multiplex PCR, the TCRdb table keeps only in-frame clones and is missing some. This sample has some 150,000 clones, with approximately 86% found just once. Source material: peripheral blood. Receptors were obtained from a woman aged 65 to 85 with acute or convalescent COVID-19. CDR3s leave out the opening cysteine and the closing phenylalanine or tryptophan.

V,J,CDR3
TRBV5-1,TRBJ1-6,ASSLGTGGNSPLH
TRBV27,TRBJ2-1,ASSIRPRLRQGEHEQF
TRBV28,TRBJ1-1,ASTLDRGNTEAF
TRBV6-1,TRBJ1-5,ASSEGWTWLSNQPQH
TRBV7-2,TRBJ2-7,ASSLDSGSYYEQY
TRBV2,TRBJ2-5,ASSRTSGEETQY
TRBV6-5,TRBJ1-1,ASSWRRTSNTEAF
TRBV5-4,TRBJ2-1,ASSLAAGGHNEQF
TRBV6-1,TRBJ2-1,ASSEWGEKQF
TRBV6-5,TRBJ1-2,ASSYSTGGGGYT
TRBV1,TRBJ1-3,TSSHPESSGNTIY